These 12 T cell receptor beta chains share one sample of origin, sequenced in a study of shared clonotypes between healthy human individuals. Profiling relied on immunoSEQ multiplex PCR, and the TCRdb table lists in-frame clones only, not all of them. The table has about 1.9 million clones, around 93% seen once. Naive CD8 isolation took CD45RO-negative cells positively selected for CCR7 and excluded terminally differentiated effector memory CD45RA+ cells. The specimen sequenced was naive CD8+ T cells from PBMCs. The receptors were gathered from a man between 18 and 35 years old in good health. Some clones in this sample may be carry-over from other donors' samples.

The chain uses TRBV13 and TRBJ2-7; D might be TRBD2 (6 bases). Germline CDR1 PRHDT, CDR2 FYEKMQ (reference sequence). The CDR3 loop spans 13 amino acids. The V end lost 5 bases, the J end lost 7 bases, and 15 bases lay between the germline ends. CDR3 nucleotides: TGTGCCAGCAGCCCTGGGACCGCGGGAGAGCAGTACTTC. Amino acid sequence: CASSPGTAGEQYF. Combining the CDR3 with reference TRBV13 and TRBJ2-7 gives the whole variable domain AAGVIQSPRHLIKEKRETATLKCYPIPRHDTVYWYQQGPGQDPQFLISFYEKMQSDKGSIPDRFSAQQFSDYHSELNMSSLELGDSALYFCASSPGTAGEQYFGPGTRLTVT.

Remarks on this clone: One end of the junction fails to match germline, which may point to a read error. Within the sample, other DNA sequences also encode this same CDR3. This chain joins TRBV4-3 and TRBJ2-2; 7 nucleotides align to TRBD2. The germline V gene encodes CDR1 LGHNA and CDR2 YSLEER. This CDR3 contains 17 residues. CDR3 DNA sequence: TGCGCCAGCAGCCAAGATACCCAGCGGGAATGGACCGGGGAGTTGTTTTTT. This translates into CASSQDTQREWTGELFF.

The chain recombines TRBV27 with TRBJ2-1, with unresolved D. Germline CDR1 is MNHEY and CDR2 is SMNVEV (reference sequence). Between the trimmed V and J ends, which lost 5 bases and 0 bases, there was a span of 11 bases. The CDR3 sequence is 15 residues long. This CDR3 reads CASSPDLSSYNEQFF. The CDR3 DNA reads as TGTGCCAGCAGTCCCGACCTGAGCTCCTACAATGAGCAGTTCTTC.

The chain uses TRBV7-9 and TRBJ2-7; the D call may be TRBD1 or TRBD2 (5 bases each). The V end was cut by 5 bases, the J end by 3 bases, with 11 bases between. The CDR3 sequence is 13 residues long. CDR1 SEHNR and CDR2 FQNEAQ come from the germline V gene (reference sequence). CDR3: CASSPRGNYEQYF. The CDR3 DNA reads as TGTGCCAGCAGCCCCCGGGGCAACTACGAGCAGTACTTC.

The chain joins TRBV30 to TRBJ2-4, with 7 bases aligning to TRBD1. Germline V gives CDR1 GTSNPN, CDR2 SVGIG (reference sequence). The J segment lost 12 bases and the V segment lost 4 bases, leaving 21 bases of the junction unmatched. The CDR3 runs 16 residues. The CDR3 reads CAWTRGQRINLNPQYF. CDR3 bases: TGTGCCTGGACCCGGGGACAGCGAATCAATCTAAACCCTCAGTACTTC. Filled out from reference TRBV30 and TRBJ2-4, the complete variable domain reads SQTIHQWPATLVQPVGSPLSLECTVEGTSNPNLYWYRQAAGRGLQLLFYSVGIGQISSEVPQNLSASRPQDRQFILSSKKLLLSDSGFYLCAWTRGQRINLNPQYFGAGTRLSVL.

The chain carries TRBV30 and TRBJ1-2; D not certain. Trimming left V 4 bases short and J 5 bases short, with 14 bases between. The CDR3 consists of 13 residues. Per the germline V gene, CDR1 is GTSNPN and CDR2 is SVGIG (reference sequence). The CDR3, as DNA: TGTGCCTGGATTCCGCCTAAGAGATATGGCTACACCTTC. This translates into CAWIPPKRYGYTF.

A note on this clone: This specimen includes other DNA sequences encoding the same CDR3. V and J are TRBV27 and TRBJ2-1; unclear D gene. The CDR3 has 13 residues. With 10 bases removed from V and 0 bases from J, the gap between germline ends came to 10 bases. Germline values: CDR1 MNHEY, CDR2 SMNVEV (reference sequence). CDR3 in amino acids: CATSPSSYNEQFF. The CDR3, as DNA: TGTGCCACTAGTCCGAGCTCCTACAATGAGCAGTTCTTC.

The CDR3 here is CASSSRSSSYNEQFF. The CDR3 bases are TGTGCCAGCAGTTCCCGATCGAGCTCCTACAATGAGCAGTTCTTC. This sequence joins TRBV28 and TRBJ2-1, with D unresolved. Trimming took 4 bases from V and 0 from J, leaving 10 bases between them. Germline loops: CDR1 MDHEN, CDR2 SYDVKM. CDR3 size: 15 residues.

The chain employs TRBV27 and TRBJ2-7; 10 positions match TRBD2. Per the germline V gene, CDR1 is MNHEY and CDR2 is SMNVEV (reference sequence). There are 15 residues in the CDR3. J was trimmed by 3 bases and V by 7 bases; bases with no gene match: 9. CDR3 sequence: CASMEAGGANYEQYF. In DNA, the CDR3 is TGTGCCAGCATGGAAGCGGGAGGGGCGAACTACGAGCAGTACTTC.

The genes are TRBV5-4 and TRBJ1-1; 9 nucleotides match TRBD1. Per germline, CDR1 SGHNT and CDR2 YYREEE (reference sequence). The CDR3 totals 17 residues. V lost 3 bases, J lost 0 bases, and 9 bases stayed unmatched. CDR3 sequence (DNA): TGTGCCAGCAGCTCCCTGGGACAGGGTAGGGTGAACACTGAAGCTTTCTTT. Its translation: CASSSLGQGRVNTEAFF.

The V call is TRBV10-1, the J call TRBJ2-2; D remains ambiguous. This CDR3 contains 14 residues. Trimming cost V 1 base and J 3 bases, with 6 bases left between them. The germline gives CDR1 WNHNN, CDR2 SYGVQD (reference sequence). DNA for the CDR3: TGCGCCAGCAGTGAGTTCAAATACACCGGGGAGCTGTTTTTT. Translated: CASSEFKYTGELFF.

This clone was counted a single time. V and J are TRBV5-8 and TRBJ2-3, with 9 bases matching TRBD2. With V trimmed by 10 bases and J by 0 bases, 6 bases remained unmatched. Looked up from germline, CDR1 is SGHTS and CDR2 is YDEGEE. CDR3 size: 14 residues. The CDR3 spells CAPGTSPSTDTQYF. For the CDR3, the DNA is TGTGCCCCTGGGACTAGCCCTAGCACAGATACGCAGTATTTT.